This record concerns one T cell receptor beta chain sequence. The antigen remains undetermined. This CDR3 is 13 amino acids long. Trimming took 8 bases from V and 1 from J; bases not matched to a gene: 2. Germline-derived CDR1 and CDR2 are MNHEY and SVGAGI. Clones were sequenced by immunoSEQ multiplex PCR, and TCRdb holds only the in-frame ones, with some missing. Of about 260,000 clones listed, over 90% were seen once; the top ten hold roughly 0.51%. The record originates from a study of T cell responses to AZD1222 COVID-19 vaccine. General observations from the study: Possibly, clonal diversity was underestimated; donors were largely white British and included more females. Spike regions recognized by vaccine-associated CD4 TCRs spanned the protein, led by 160-218 and 743-854. Per reports, nearly half of all spike-specific TCRs target regions that are unmutated in variants.

This receptor was taken from an adult in good health. The sample consisted of peripheral blood, taken on day 0 of AZD1222 vaccination. The chain couples TRBV6-5 to TRBJ2-1, with 7 bases lining up with TRBD1. For the CDR3, the DNA is TGTGCCAGCGGGACAGTTTCCTACAATGAGCAGTTCTTC. Protein sequence: CASGTVSYNEQFF.